This T cell receptor beta chain was profiled in a study of CD8 T cell repertoires and HIV-1 epitope variants. About the study: Control wells had CMV/EBV/flu peptides, negative Ebola AY9, or no peptide. The baseline condition was 1M T cells left uncultured.

To note about this clone: As yet, its antigen is unknown.

The ends were cut back, 4 bases at V and 3 bases at J, with 19 bases in the middle. The CDR3 loop spans 16 amino acids. Profiled with immunoSEQ multiplex PCR; TCRdb holds only in-frame clones, not every one. The repertoire holds a few thousand clones, 65% to 70% seen once, with about 45% in the top ten. V gene TRBV5-7 combines with J gene TRBJ1-2; D is uncertain. TRBV5-7 falls under the ORF class, with uncertain function. The clonotype originates from a male donor with HIV. The source material was cultured CD8+ T cells derived from PBMCs. The CDR3 loop reads CASSPWPVELDYGYTF. The DNA for the CDR3 is TGTGCCAGCAGCCCTTGGCCGGTAGAATTGGACTATGGCTACACCTTC.